This T cell receptor beta chain emerged from a study of T-cell reconstitution after alpha-beta-depleted transplantation in children. Study-wide findings and caveats: Reportedly, only several hundred clones from non-depleted graft cells drove alpha-beta T-cell counts at about two months. Newly produced T cells mostly accounted for T-cell counts and diversity one year post-transplant. Elevated TCRbeta diversity at day 60 was traced, in some patients, to surviving recipient T cells and thymic progenitors.

Unique molecular identifiers were built into the TCRbeta library. TCRdb re-derived calls from the PCR reads in MiXCR, one entry per CDR3 protein. Among about 300,000 distinct CDR3 sequences listed, nearly 8% were seen once. This clonotype was seen only a few times. The antigen is unknown. Germline V gene data show CDR1 as SGHRS and CDR2 as YFSETQ. This CDR3 has 16 amino acids. V gave up 4 bases and J gave up 1 base; unmatched junction bases: 9. The chain employs TRBV5-1 and TRBJ2-7; 9 positions match TRBD1. The clonotype comes from a female patient aged 2-9 years who had a stem cell transplant for Fanconi anemia, so the T cells may come from the graft donor. The sample was peripheral blood, taken 360 days after TCRalphabeta/CD19-depleted stem cell transplant. The CDR3 DNA reads TGCGCCAGCAGCCCGGGACAGGGCTGGGGGTCCTACGAGCAGTACTTC. Encoded protein: CASSPGQGWGSYEQYF.